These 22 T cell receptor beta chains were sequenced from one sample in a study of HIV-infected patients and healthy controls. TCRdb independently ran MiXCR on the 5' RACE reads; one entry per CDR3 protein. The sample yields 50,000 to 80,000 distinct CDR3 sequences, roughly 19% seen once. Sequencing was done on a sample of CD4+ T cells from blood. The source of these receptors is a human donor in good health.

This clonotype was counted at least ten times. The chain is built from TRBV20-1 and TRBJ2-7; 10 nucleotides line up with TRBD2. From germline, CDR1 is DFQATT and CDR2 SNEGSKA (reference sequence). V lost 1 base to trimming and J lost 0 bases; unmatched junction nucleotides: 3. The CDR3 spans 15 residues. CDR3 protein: CSARGGLADSYEQYF. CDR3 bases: TGCAGTGCTAGAGGTGGACTAGCGGACTCCTACGAGCAGTACTTC.

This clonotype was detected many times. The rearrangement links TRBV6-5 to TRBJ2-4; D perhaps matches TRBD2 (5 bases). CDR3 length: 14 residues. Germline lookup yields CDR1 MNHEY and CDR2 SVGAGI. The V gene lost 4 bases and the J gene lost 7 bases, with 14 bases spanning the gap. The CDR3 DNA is TGTGCCAGCAGTTCCGTATACAGAGGGAACATTCAGTACTTC. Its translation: CASSSVYRGNIQYF.

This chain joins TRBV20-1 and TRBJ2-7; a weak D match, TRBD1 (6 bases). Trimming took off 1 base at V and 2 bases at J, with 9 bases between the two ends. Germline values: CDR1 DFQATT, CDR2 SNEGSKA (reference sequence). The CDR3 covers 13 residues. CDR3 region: CSARVGTTYEQYF. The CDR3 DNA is TGCAGTGCTAGAGTGGGGACAACCTACGAGCAGTACTTC.

The chain's CDR3 is CASSRRELWDEQFF. CDR3 bases: TGTGCCAGCAGCCGACGGGAGCTATGGGATGAGCAGTTCTTC. The V and J genes are TRBV6-2 or TRBV6-3 and TRBJ2-1; maybe TRBD2 (6 bases). The CDR3 consists of 14 residues. V lost 6 bases and J lost 8, with 17 bases in between. CDR1 and CDR2 (germline): MNHEY, SVGEGT.

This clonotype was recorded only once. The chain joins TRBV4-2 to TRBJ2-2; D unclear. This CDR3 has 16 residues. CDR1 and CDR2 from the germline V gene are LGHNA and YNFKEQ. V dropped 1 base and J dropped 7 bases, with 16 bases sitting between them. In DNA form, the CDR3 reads TGTGCCAGCAGCCAAGGGGCGGACCGATCTAGCGGGGAGCTGTTTTTT. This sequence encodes CASSQGADRSSGELFF.

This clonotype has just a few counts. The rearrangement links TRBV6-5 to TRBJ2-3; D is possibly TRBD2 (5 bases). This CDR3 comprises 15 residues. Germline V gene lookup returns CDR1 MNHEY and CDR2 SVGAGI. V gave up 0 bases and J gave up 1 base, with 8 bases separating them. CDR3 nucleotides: TGTGCCAGCAGTTACTCGGCGGGTCGCACAGATACGCAGTATTTT. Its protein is CASSYSAGRTDTQYF.

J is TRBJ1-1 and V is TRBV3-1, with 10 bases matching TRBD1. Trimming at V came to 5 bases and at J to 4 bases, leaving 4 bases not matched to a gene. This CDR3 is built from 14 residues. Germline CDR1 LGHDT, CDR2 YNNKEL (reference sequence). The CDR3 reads CASSARDRGTEAFF. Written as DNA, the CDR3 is TGTGCCAGCAGCGCCCGGGACAGGGGCACTGAAGCTTTCTTT.

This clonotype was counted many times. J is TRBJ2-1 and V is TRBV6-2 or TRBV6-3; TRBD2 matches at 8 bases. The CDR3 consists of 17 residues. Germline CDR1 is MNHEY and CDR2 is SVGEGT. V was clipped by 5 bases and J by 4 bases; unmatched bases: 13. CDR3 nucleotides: TGTGCCAGCAGTCCAACCAAAACTAGCGGCGCGTACAATGAGCAGTTCTTC. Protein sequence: CASSPTKTSGAYNEQFF.

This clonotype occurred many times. The CDR3 sequence is CASNPGLTTDTQYF. CDR3 DNA: TGTGCCAGCAATCCGGGACTTACCACAGATACGCAGTATTTT. The genes are TRBV5-4 and TRBJ2-3; D is perhaps TRBD2 (6 bases). Trimming shortened V by 6 bases and J by 2 bases, and 13 bases separated the two germline ends. The CDR3 has 14 amino acids. Germline loops: CDR1 SGHNT, CDR2 YYREEE (reference sequence).

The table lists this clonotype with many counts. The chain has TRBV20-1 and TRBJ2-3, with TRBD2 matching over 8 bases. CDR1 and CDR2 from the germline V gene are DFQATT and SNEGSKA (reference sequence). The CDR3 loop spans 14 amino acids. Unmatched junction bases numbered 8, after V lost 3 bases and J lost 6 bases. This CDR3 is CSASLTSVGDTQYF. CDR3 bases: TGCAGTGCTAGTCTGACTAGCGTGGGTGATACGCAGTATTTT.

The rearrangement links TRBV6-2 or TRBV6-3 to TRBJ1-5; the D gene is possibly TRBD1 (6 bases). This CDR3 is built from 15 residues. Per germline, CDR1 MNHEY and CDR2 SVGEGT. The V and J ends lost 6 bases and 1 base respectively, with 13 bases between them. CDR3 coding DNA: TGTGCCAGCAGACCGGGGGGGGCAAGCAATCAGCCCCAGCATTTT. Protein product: CASRPGGASNQPQHF.

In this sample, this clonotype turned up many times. In DNA, the CDR3 is TGCAGTGCTTTGGGACAGGGGAACACTGAAGCTTTCTTT. It translates to CSALGQGNTEAFF. V gene TRBV20-1 combines with J gene TRBJ1-1; 9 positions agree with TRBD1. Germline CDR1 DFQATT, CDR2 SNEGSKA (reference sequence). After removal of 5 bases from V and 1 base from J, the junction contained 2 bases not matched to a gene. The CDR3 is 13 residues long.

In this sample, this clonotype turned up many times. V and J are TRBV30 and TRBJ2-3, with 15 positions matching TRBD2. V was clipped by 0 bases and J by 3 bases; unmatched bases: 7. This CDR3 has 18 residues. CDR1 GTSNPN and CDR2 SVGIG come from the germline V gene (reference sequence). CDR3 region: CAWSVPGLAGGWTDTQYF. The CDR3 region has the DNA TGTGCCTGGAGTGTCCCGGGACTAGCGGGAGGATGGACAGATACGCAGTATTTT.

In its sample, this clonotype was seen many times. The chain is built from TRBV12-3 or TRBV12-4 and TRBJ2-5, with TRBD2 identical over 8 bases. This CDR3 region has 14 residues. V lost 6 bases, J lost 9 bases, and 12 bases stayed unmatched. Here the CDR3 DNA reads TGTGCCAGCAGCCCCGGGGGGGTTGTTACGGCCCAGTACTTC. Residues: CASSPGGVVTAQYF.

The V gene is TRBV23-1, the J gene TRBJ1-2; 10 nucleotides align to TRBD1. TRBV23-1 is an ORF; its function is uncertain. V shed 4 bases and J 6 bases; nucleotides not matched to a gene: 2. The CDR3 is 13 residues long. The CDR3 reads CASSPGTGDGYTF. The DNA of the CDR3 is TGCGCCAGCAGTCCCGGGACAGGGGATGGCTACACCTTC.

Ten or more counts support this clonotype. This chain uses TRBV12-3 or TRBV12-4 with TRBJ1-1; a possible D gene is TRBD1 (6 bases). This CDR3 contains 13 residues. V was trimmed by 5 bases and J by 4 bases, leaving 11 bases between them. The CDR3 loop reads CASSARGGTEAFF. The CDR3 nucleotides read TGTGCCAGCAGTGCAAGGGGGGGCACTGAAGCTTTCTTT.

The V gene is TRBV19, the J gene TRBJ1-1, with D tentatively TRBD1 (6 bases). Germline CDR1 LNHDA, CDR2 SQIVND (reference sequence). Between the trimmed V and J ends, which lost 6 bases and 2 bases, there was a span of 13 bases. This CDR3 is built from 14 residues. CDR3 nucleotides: TGTGCCAGTAGGATACAGGGCGTAAACACTGAAGCTTTCTTT. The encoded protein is CASRIQGVNTEAFF.

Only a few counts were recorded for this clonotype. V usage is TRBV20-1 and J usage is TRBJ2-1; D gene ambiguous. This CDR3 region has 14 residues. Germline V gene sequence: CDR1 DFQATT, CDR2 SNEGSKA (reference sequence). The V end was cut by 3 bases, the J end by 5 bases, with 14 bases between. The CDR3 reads CSASLRVRNNEQFF. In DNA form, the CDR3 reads TGCAGTGCTAGCCTGCGCGTTCGGAACAATGAGCAGTTCTTC.

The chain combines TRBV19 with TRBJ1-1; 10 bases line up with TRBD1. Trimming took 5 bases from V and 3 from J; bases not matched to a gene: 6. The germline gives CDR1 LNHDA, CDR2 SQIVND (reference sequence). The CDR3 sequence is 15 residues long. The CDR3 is CASSLVGTGDTEAFF. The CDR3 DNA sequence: TGTGCCAGTAGTCTGGTCGGGACAGGGGACACTGAAGCTTTCTTT.

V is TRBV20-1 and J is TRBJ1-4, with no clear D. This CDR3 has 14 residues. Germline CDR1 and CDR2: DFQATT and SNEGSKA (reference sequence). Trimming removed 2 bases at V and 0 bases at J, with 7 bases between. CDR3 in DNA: TGCAGTGCTAGATCAGGAGCAACTAATGAAAAACTGTTTTTT. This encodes CSARSGATNEKLFF.

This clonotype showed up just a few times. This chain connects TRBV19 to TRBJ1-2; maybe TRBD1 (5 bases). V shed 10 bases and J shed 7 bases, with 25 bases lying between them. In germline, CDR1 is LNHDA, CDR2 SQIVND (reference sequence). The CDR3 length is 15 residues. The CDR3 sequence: CATKRGSGAEAGYTF. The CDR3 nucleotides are TGTGCCACTAAACGGGGGTCCGGGGCGGAGGCTGGCTACACCTTC.

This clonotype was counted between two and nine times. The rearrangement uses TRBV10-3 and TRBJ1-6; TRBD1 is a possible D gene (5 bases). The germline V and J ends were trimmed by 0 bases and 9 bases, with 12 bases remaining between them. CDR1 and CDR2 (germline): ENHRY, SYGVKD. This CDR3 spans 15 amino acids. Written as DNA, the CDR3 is TGTGCCATCAGTGAGTCGACGTATGGGACTTCACCCCTCCACTTT. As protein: CAISESTYGTSPLHF.